This record covers a single T cell receptor (beta chain). Its target is unknown. The table came from immunoSEQ multiplex PCR; TCRdb's copy has only in-frame clones and leaves some out. Of fewer than 400,000 clones in the sample, 60% to 80% were seen once. These data come from a study of cytotoxic CD8 clonotypes in ibrutinib-treated CLL. As for the study in general: By median roughly 74 months, 12 had progressed and approximately 15 stayed remitted; responses had been 2 complete and 25 or so partial. Each sample contained, on average, roughly 250,000 productive templates and nearly 95,000 productive rearrangements. Study-level points and caveats: Clonality correlated strongly with circulating CD8+ T cells and exceeded age-matched healthy donors at baseline.

V was pared by 0 bases and J by 2 bases, with 7 bases between. Germline lookup yields CDR1 LGHNA and CDR2 YSLEER. The CDR3 extends over 15 amino acids. The receptor was derived from a human donor with chronic lymphocytic leukemia. Sequences were derived from PBMCs, sampled after 36 months of ibrutinib treatment. V usage is TRBV4-3 and J usage is TRBJ1-4, with D hard to call. The CDR3 here is CASSQDPGTNEKLFF. Here the CDR3 DNA reads TGCGCCAGCAGCCAAGATCCAGGCACTAATGAAAAACTGTTTTTT.